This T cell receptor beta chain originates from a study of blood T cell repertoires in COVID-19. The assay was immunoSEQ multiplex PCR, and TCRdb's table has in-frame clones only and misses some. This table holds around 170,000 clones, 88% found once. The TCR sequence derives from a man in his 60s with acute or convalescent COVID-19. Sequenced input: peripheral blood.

This CDR3 reads CASRRGQGSIFQETQYF. The CDR3, as DNA: TGTGCCAGCAGGCGGGGACAGGGGTCTATCTTTCAAGAGACCCAGTACTTC. J is TRBJ2-5 and V is TRBV5-4; 10 bases agree with TRBD1. CDR3 length: 17 residues. Trimming removed 5 bases from V and 2 bases from J; junction bases left unmatched: 12. Per the germline V gene, CDR1 is SGHNT and CDR2 is YYREEE (reference sequence). Full variable domain (remainder filled in from reference TRBV5-4 and TRBJ2-5): ETGVTQSPTHLIKTRGQQVTLRCSSQSGHNTVSWYQQALGQGPQFIFQYYREEENGRGNFPPRFSGLQFPNYSSELNVNALELDDSALYLCASRRGQGSIFQETQYFGPGTRLLVL.